This TCR beta chain derives from a study of response to subunit inactivated influenza vaccine. TCRdb ran MiXCR on the RT-PCR reads and lists one entry per CDR3 protein. The sample shows about 780,000 distinct CDR3 sequences, less than 20% of them seen only once. As concerns this clonotype: Its cognate antigen is unknown.

Whole-study findings and limits: It was suggested by the authors that few new T cells are recruited by each seasonal influenza vaccination.

Sequencing was performed on PBMCs from blood, taken around 5 days after vaccination. The receptor's source is a man aged 45-65 years who received an inactivated influenza vaccine.

The CDR3 coding sequence is TGTGCCAGCAGTTACTCACAGGGGTGGGAGACCCAGTACTTC. This translates into CASSYSQGWETQYF. This rearrangement joins TRBV6-5 to TRBJ2-5; 7 nucleotides match TRBD1. CDR3 length: 14 amino acids. Trimming cost V 0 bases and J 5 bases; bases outside gene matches: 3. CDR1 is MNHEY and CDR2 is SVGAGI in the germline V gene.